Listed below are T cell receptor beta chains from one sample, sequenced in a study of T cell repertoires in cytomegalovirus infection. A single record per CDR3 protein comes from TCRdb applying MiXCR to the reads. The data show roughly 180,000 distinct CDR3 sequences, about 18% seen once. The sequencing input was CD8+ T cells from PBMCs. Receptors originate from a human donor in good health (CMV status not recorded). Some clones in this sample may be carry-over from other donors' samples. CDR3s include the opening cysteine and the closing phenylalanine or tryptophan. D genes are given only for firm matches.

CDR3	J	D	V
CASSWGEGPYEQYF	TRBJ2-7	TRBD2	TRBV28
CASSWGGAIEQFF	TRBJ2-1	TRBD2	TRBV7-6
CASSFLSGTGGPAEAFF	TRBJ1-1	TRBD1	TRBV6-5
CASSFGQGGILGQPQHF	TRBJ1-5	TRBD1	TRBV7-6
CSVGTGVGYTF	TRBJ1-2	TRBD1	TRBV29-1
CSASGGALNTQYF	TRBJ2-3	TRBD2	TRBV20-1
CASSLSGASNQPQHF	TRBJ1-5	.	TRBV7-9
CASSYPGDSRGHYEQYF	TRBJ2-7	.	TRBV7-2
CASIHPIRAGTDTQYF	TRBJ2-3	.	TRBV19
CASSSGPLKGANVLTF	TRBJ2-6	.	TRBV11-2
CASRPTGGNTEAFF	TRBJ1-1	TRBD1	TRBV28
CASIHSVRTAGNTIYF	TRBJ1-3	.	TRBV7-9
CASSPSGGWSHEQYF	TRBJ2-7	TRBD2	TRBV7-6
CASSLGFRGERGDAQETQYF	TRBJ2-5	TRBD2	TRBV7-8
CASSTGQSYEQYF	TRBJ2-7	TRBD1	TRBV7-6
CASSLTRGHEQFF	TRBJ2-1	.	TRBV7-8
CASSQGQGGNEQFF	TRBJ2-1	TRBD1	TRBV3-1
CASSYSDRRGRNAIYF	TRBJ1-3	.	TRBV6-6
CASNSYRGDNQPQHF	TRBJ1-5	TRBD1	TRBV28
CASSGQLGEQYF	TRBJ2-7	.	TRBV2
CASSWSGEQETQYF	TRBJ2-5	TRBD2	TRBV7-2
CASSSLPAFREEGYEQYF	TRBJ2-7	.	TRBV27
CASSSTEGWTGELFF	TRBJ2-2	.	TRBV7-2
CASSLFNTEAFF	TRBJ1-1	.	TRBV7-6
CASSQDQGLGAFF	TRBJ1-1	.	TRBV4-1
CASSFDPGQGDTQYF	TRBJ2-3	TRBD1	TRBV12-3/TRBV12-4
CASSGVGLNTEAFF	TRBJ1-1	.	TRBV7-2
CASSVGYGNQPQHF	TRBJ1-5	.	TRBV9
CASSPEGFYSLNTEAFF	TRBJ1-1	.	TRBV7-9
CASTHAGDFFEKLFF	TRBJ1-4	.	TRBV28
CASSFPSGGHDNEQFF	TRBJ2-1	TRBD2	TRBV7-2
CASSFPSERNEQFF	TRBJ2-1	.	TRBV7-9
CASSQEYSGGLLDPNQFF	TRBJ2-1	.	TRBV14
CASSSVAPGQGYSYEQYF	TRBJ2-7	TRBD1	TRBV5-1
CATSDLTGGSYNEQFF	TRBJ2-1	TRBD1	TRBV24-1
CASSLSDRGLVEAFF	TRBJ1-1	TRBD1	TRBV12-3/TRBV12-4
CASSQGQSTIDYGYTF	TRBJ1-2	.	TRBV2
CASSLGGQISYNEQFF	TRBJ2-1	.	TRBV11-3